The text below deals with one T cell receptor beta chain. V was clipped by 7 bases and J by 6 bases; unmatched bases: 12. The length of the CDR3 is 14 residues. The germline V gene has CDR1 SQVTM and CDR2 ANQGSEA. The sample is drawn from a study of blood T cell repertoires in COVID-19. At the level of the study: Whether acute or convalescent, the COVID-19 samples came from the United States, Italy and Spain. T cells, B-cell-depleted T cells, or PBMCs supplied cDNA or gDNA.

Authors' data handling: Reference gene primer amplification in the assay estimated nucleated cell counts. The protocol was immunoSEQ multiplex PCR, while the TCRdb copy is restricted to in-frame clones and leaves out a portion. V and J calls and clone size come straight from that table; D and trimming were deduced from the DNA. The repertoire consists of about 140,000 clones, with around 84% occurring once and the leading ten covering under 5.5%. This TCR came from a human donor in a cohort sampled during active COVID-19. Sequencing input: peripheral blood. The V gene is TRBV29-1, the J gene TRBJ2-1, with 7 bases aligning to TRBD2. The CDR3 here is CSARTSVGSNEQFF. As DNA, the CDR3 is TGCAGCGCCAGAACTAGCGTCGGGAGCAATGAGCAGTTCTTC.